The source of this TCR beta chain is a study of cytomegalovirus exposure and HLA in healthy donors. Study-level findings and limits: Among donors in an Asian-associated ancestry cluster, a later analysis reportedly found fewer N-insertions than the roughly 650-donor mean.

PCR used 60 Vbeta primers and 13 Jbeta primers. Profiling relied on immunoSEQ multiplex PCR, and the TCRdb table lists in-frame clones only, not all of them. The sample records roughly 110,000 clones, around 80% being singletons. A remark on this clone: As yet, its antigen is unknown.

The V gene's germline CDR1 is LNHDA and CDR2 SQIVND (reference sequence). The CDR3 contains 14 residues. With 3 bases removed from V and 4 bases from J, the gap between germline ends came to 12 bases. The TCR comes from a woman under 30 in good health and CMV-seropositive. The material sequenced was PBMCs. This rearrangement joins TRBV19 to TRBJ1-1; a possible D gene is TRBD1 (6 bases). The chain's CDR3 is CASSMNRETTEAFF. CDR3 sequence (DNA): TGTGCCAGTAGTATGAACAGGGAAACCACTGAAGCTTTCTTT.